This TCR beta chain was identified in a study of CD8+ T cells in alopecia areata. Trimming left V 1 base short and J 6 bases short, with 13 bases between. The CDR3 runs 14 residues. Per the germline V gene, CDR1 is LGHNA and CDR2 is YSLEER. As the sequencing template, cDNA was produced by extracting RNA and reverse transcribing it. Clones were read by immunoSEQ multiplex PCR, and TCRdb kept only the in-frame ones, dropping some. Among 190,000 or so clones, about three fifths were seen once, and the ten largest hold approximately 3.4%. The treatment denotes: oral pan-JAK inhibitor, 5-10 mg twice daily.

The starting material was CD4+ T cells sorted from blood, obtained at week 4, from a patient treated with tofacitinib. The V gene is TRBV4-3, the J gene TRBJ2-7; the D call may be TRBD1 or TRBD2 (5 bases each). The TCR originated in a human donor with alopecia areata. The CDR3 sequence: CASSQGDLLGEQYF. The CDR3 DNA follows: TGCGCCAGCAGCCAAGGGGACCTCCTGGGCGAGCAGTACTTC.